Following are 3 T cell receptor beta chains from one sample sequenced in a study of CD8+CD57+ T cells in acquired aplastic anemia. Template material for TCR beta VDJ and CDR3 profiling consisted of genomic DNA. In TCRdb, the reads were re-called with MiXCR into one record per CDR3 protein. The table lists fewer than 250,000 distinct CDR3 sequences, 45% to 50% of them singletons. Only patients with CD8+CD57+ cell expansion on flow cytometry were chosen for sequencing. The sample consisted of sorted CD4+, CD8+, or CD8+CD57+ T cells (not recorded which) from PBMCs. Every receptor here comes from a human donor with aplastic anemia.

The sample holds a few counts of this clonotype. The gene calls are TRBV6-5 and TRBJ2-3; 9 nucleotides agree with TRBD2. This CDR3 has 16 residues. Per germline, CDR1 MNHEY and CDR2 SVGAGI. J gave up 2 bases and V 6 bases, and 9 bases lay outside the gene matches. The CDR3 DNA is TGTGCCAGCAGGAAGACCGGGACTAGCCTCACAGATACGCAGTATTTT. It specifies CASRKTGTSLTDTQYF.

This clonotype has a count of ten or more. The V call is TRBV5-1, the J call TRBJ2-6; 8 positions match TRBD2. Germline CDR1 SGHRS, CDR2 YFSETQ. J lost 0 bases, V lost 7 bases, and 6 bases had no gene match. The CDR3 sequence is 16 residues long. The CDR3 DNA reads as TGCGCCAGCCGGGGGGGGGCGACCTCTGGGGCCAACGTCCTGACTTTC. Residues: CASRGGATSGANVLTF. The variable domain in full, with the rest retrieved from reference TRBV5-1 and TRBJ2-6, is KAGVTQTPRYLIKTRGQQVTLSCSPISGHRSVSWYQQTPGQGLQFLFEYFSETQRNKGNFPGRFSGRQFSNSRSEMNVSTLELGDSALYLCASRGGATSGANVLTFGAGSRLTVL.

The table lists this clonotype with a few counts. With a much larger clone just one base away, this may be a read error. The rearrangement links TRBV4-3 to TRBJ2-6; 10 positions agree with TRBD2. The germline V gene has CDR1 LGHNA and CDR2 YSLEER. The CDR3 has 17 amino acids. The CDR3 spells CASGQVAGGSGANVLTF. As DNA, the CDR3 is TGCGCCAGCGGCCAAGTAGCGGGGGGCTCTGGGGCCAACGTCCTGACTTTC.